Below are 22 T cell receptor beta chains sequenced from a single sample in a study of identical twins. Each CDR3 protein gets one entry after TCRdb re-called the 5' RACE reads with MiXCR. The sample has roughly 150,000 distinct CDR3 sequences, under 4.5% seen once; the top ten hold around 8%. Material: memory T cells sorted from blood. Every receptor here comes from a man between 18 and 29 years old in good health.

This clonotype was counted many times. The chain links TRBV5-1 to TRBJ2-1, with D hard to call. Germline V gene data show CDR1 as SGHRS and CDR2 as YFSETQ. The V gene lost 1 base and the J gene lost 0 bases, with 2 bases spanning the gap. This CDR3 spans 13 amino acids. The DNA for the CDR3 is TGCGCCAGCAGCTTGAGCTCCTACAATGAGCAGTTCTTC. Its protein is CASSLSSYNEQFF. The variable domain in full, completed from reference TRBV5-1 and TRBJ2-1, reads KAGVTQTPRYLIKTRGQQVTLSCSPISGHRSVSWYQQTPGQGLQFLFEYFSETQRNKGNFPGRFSGRQFSNSRSEMNVSTLELGDSALYLCASSLSSYNEQFFGPGTRLTVL.

In its sample, this clonotype was seen many times. This chain uses TRBV15 with TRBJ2-5, with D unresolved. This CDR3 is 12 amino acids long. V was trimmed by 3 bases and J by 4 bases, leaving 6 bases between them. Per the germline V gene, CDR1 is LNHNV and CDR2 is YYDKDF (reference sequence). The CDR3 sequence: CATSRGRETQYF. CDR3 nucleotide sequence: TGTGCCACCAGCAGGGGCAGAGAGACCCAGTACTTC.

This clonotype was picked up many times. V usage is TRBV6-1 and J usage is TRBJ1-2; D possibly corresponds to TRBD1 (6 bases). CDR1 is MNHNS and CDR2 is SASEGT in the germline V gene. Trimming removed 6 bases at V and 4 bases at J, with 12 bases between. This CDR3 comprises 13 residues. The CDR3 reads CASSSGAGYGYTF. The CDR3 DNA sequence: TGTGCCAGCAGCTCAGGGGCAGGCTATGGCTACACCTTC.

This clonotype appeared many times. This chain joins TRBV20-1 and TRBJ2-4; perhaps TRBD1 as D (5 bases). The CDR3 is 15 residues long. Trimming pared 1 base from V and 3 bases from J, leaving 13 bases between. Germline V gene data show CDR1 as DFQATT and CDR2 as SNEGSKA (reference sequence). CDR3: CSARVGAWDKNIQYF. The CDR3 bases are TGCAGTGCTAGAGTAGGGGCTTGGGACAAAAACATTCAGTACTTC.

This clonotype was counted many times. The CDR3 nucleotides are TGCGCCAGCAGCACACTAGCGGGTATAAACACCGGGGAGCTGTTTTTT. Translation gives CASSTLAGINTGELFF. J is TRBJ2-2 and V is TRBV5-1, with 9 bases aligning to TRBD2. The CDR3 extends over 16 amino acids. Per the germline V gene, CDR1 is SGHRS and CDR2 is YFSETQ. V shed 4 bases, J shed 2 bases, and the junction held 6 bases outside the gene matches.

Only a few counts were recorded for this clonotype. CDR3 in amino acids: CSARSHSGTGELFF. CDR3 nucleotides: TGCAGTGCTAGAAGCCACTCGGGCACCGGGGAGCTGTTTTTT. The V gene is TRBV20-1, the J gene TRBJ2-2; the D is unclear. Per the germline V gene, CDR1 is DFQATT and CDR2 is SNEGSKA (reference sequence). Trimming took 2 bases from V and 4 from J, leaving 11 bases between them. This CDR3 region has 14 residues.

The CDR3 is CASSEAQRNQPQHF. CDR3 nucleotides: TGTGCCAGCAGTGAAGCGCAAAGGAATCAGCCCCAGCATTTT. V usage is TRBV2 and J usage is TRBJ1-5, with D unclear. This CDR3 is 14 amino acids long. Trimming took 0 bases from V and 4 from J, leaving 7 bases between them. CDR1 and CDR2 (germline): SNHLY, FYNNEI.

This clonotype turned up a few times. The V gene is TRBV4-2, the J gene TRBJ1-2; no clear D. Germline loops: CDR1 LGHNA, CDR2 YNFKEQ. The CDR3 is made up of 14 amino acids. The ends were cut back, 0 bases at V and 7 bases at J, with 12 bases in the middle. Here the CDR3 reads CASSQDGRVGGYTF. CDR3 coding DNA: TGTGCCAGCAGCCAAGATGGAAGGGTTGGTGGCTACACCTTC.

This clonotype occurred many times. The chain carries TRBV4-3 and TRBJ2-6; D gene unclear. Trimming left V 3 bases short and J 0 bases short, with 15 bases between. This CDR3 comprises 18 residues. The germline V gene encodes CDR1 LGHNA and CDR2 YSLEER. The CDR3 bases are TGCGCCAGCAGCCAGAGACGCCAACCACGCTCTGGGGCCAACGTCCTGACTTTC. Encoded protein: CASSQRRQPRSGANVLTF.

This clonotype was counted at least ten times. The CDR3 nucleotides read TGCAGCGTTGTAACGGAGACCTACAATGAGCAGTTCTTC. Translation gives CSVVTETYNEQFF. The chain links TRBV29-1 to TRBJ2-1; D is undetermined. The CDR3 runs 13 residues. Germline CDR1 is SQVTM and CDR2 is ANQGSEA. Trimming pared 4 bases from V and 2 bases from J, leaving 9 bases between.

This clonotype was detected ten times or more. The chain is built from TRBV7-9 and TRBJ2-5; TRBD1 matches 7 bases. Germline V gene sequence: CDR1 SEHNR, CDR2 FQNEAQ (reference sequence). CDR3 length: 14 residues. Trimming cost V 5 bases and J 2 bases; bases outside gene matches: 5. The CDR3 region is CASSVGRGQETQYF. CDR3 nucleotides: TGTGCCAGCAGCGTGGGCAGGGGGCAAGAGACCCAGTACTTC.

This clonotype appeared many times. The V and J genes are TRBV5-5 and TRBJ2-2, with a possible D match to TRBD2 (5 bases). The CDR3 length is 15 residues. CDR1 is SGHKS and CDR2 is YYEKEE in the germline V gene (reference sequence). The ends were cut back, 4 bases at V and 7 bases at J, with 17 bases in the middle. The CDR3 DNA reads as TGTGCCAGCAGCGGAGAAACTAGTGCCGTCGGGGAGCTGTTTTTT. Encoded protein: CASSGETSAVGELFF. The whole variable domain, remainder taken from reference TRBV5-5 and TRBJ2-2, is DAGVTQSPTHLIKTRGQQVTLRCSPISGHKSVSWYQQVLGQGPQFIFQYYEKEERGRGNFPDRFSARQFPNYSSELNVNALLLGDSALYLCASSGETSAVGELFFGEGSRLTVL.

In this sample, this clonotype turned up many times. V is TRBV25-1 and J is TRBJ2-1; D uncertain. CDR1 is MGHDK and CDR2 is SYGVNS in the germline V gene. The CDR3 runs to 15 residues. The V and J ends lost 4 bases and 2 bases respectively, with 12 bases between them. For the CDR3, the DNA is TGTGCCAGCAGTGCCGCCGAAATCCCCTACAATGAGCAGTTCTTC. Protein product: CASSAAEIPYNEQFF.

There are many counts of this clonotype. The gene calls are TRBV6-1 and TRBJ2-2; the match to TRBD2 covers 9 bases. Germline loops: CDR1 MNHNS, CDR2 SASEGT. The CDR3 has 16 residues. V trimming: 6 bases; J trimming: 6 bases; junction bases outside the gene matches: 11. CDR3 bases: TGTGCCAGCAGAAGCGGGAGCGGGGGGCCTGCCGGGGAGCTGTTTTTT. It yields the protein CASRSGSGGPAGELFF.

This clonotype has a count of ten or more. The V gene is TRBV9, the J gene TRBJ2-5, with 13 positions matching TRBD2. Germline CDR1 reads SGDLS; CDR2 reads YYNGEE. This CDR3 is built from 17 residues. J was trimmed by 2 bases and V by 3 bases; bases with no gene match: 7. The DNA for the CDR3 is TGTGCCAGCAGCGCCGGGACTAGCGGGATAGGGCAAGAGACCCAGTACTTC. Encoded protein: CASSAGTSGIGQETQYF.

The sample holds many counts of this clonotype. The chain is built from TRBV11-2 and TRBJ1-2; 10 nucleotides match TRBD1. The CDR3 spans 13 residues. Germline trimming cut 4 bases from V and 8 bases from J; bases unmatched to any gene: 4. Germline V gene sequence: CDR1 SGHAT, CDR2 FQNNGV. CDR3 loop: CASSYDRGRGYTF. DNA for the CDR3: TGTGCCAGCAGCTATGACAGGGGGCGAGGCTACACCTTC.

This clonotype showed up many times. This rearrangement joins TRBV7-8 to TRBJ2-1, with D unresolved. Trimming cost V 1 base and J 5 bases, with 15 bases left between them. Germline assignment: CDR1 SGHVS and CDR2 FQNEAQ. The length of the CDR3 is 16 residues. The CDR3 sequence: CASSLEAPLSNNEQFF. CDR3 DNA sequence: TGTGCCAGCAGCTTAGAGGCTCCCTTGTCAAACAATGAGCAGTTCTTC.

This clonotype was picked up many times. The rearrangement uses TRBV5-4 and TRBJ2-6; 11 bases align to TRBD1. This CDR3 contains 18 residues. The ends lost 2 bases at V and 0 bases at J; junction bases unmatched: 4. CDR1 is SGHNT and CDR2 is YYREEE in the germline V gene (reference sequence). The CDR3 loop is CASSFWTGGLSGANVLTF. The CDR3 DNA sequence: TGTGCCAGCAGCTTCTGGACAGGGGGCCTCTCTGGGGCCAACGTCCTGACTTTC. The full variable domain, rest sourced from reference TRBV5-4 and TRBJ2-6, is ETGVTQSPTHLIKTRGQQVTLRCSSQSGHNTVSWYQQALGQGPQFIFQYYREEENGRGNFPPRFSGLQFPNYSSELNVNALELDDSALYLCASSFWTGGLSGANVLTFGAGSRLTVL.

This clonotype came up many times. The chain joins TRBV12-3 or TRBV12-4 to TRBJ1-5, with 10 nucleotides matching TRBD1. The V segment lost 0 bases and the J segment 3 bases; nucleotides outside the gene matches: 2. CDR3 length: 16 residues. In nucleotides, the CDR3 is TGTGCCAGCAGTTTAGCCGGGACAGGGGCCAATCAGCCCCAGCATTTT. Translation gives CASSLAGTGANQPQHF.

This clonotype has a count of ten or more. The chain links TRBV7-2 to TRBJ2-7, with 11 bases fitting TRBD2. There are 14 residues in the CDR3. Germline lookup yields CDR1 SGHTA and CDR2 FQGNSA. The trim removed 5 bases at V and 6 bases at J, leaving 6 bases unmatched. The CDR3 sequence is CASSLTTSGAEQYF. CDR3 nucleotides: TGTGCCAGCAGCCTTACGACTAGCGGGGCCGAGCAGTACTTC.

This clonotype came up many times. This chain links TRBV28 with TRBJ2-4; tentatively, D is TRBD1 (5 bases). V gave up 8 bases and J gave up 0 bases, with 8 bases separating them. Germline CDR1 MDHEN, CDR2 SYDVKM. This CDR3 is 13 amino acids long. The CDR3 spells CASQQVAKNIQYF. The CDR3 region has the DNA TGTGCCAGCCAACAGGTAGCCAAAAACATTCAGTACTTC. The entire variable domain, with the rest obtained from reference TRBV28 and TRBJ2-4, is as follows: DVKVTQSSRYLVKRTGEKVFLECVQDMDHENMFWYRQDPGLGLRLIYFSYDVKMKEKGDIPEGYSVSREKKERFSLILESASTNQTSMYLCASQQVAKNIQYFGAGTRLSVL.

This clonotype was counted at least ten times. In DNA form, the CDR3 reads TGCGCCAGCAGCTTGGCCGGGACAGTTAACACTGAAGCTTTCTTT. This codes for CASSLAGTVNTEAFF. This sequence joins TRBV5-1 and TRBJ1-1; 7 positions match TRBD1. Germline V gene sequence: CDR1 SGHRS, CDR2 YFSETQ. V lost 0 bases and J lost 2; bases outside the gene matches: 4. The CDR3 length is 15 residues.